One and the same sample provided the 7 T cell receptor beta chains below, sequenced in a study of blood T cell repertoires in COVID-19. The protocol was immunoSEQ multiplex PCR, while the TCRdb copy is restricted to in-frame clones and leaves out a portion. The data show over 250,000 clones, 75% to 90% seen once. Sample: peripheral blood. These receptors were collected from a woman in her fifties or sixties with acute or convalescent COVID-19.

Concerning this clone itself: The same CDR3 can be traced to other DNA sequences in this sample. V gene TRBV5-1 combines with J gene TRBJ1-2, with D perhaps matching TRBD1 (6 bases). The CDR3 spans 13 residues. Per the germline V gene, CDR1 is SGHRS and CDR2 is YFSETQ. V shed 4 bases and J shed 6 bases, with 13 bases lying between them. CDR3: CASSLGGADGYTF. The DNA of the CDR3 is TGCGCCAGCAGCCTCGGGGGGGCAGATGGCTACACCTTC. The variable domain in full, with the rest retrieved from reference TRBV5-1 and TRBJ1-2, is KAGVTQTPRYLIKTRGQQVTLSCSPISGHRSVSWYQQTPGQGLQFLFEYFSETQRNKGNFPGRFSGRQFSNSRSEMNVSTLELGDSALYLCASSLGGADGYTFGSGTRLTVV.

The rearrangement joins TRBV27 to TRBJ1-2, with a tentative D call TRBD1 (6 bases). The CDR3 is 15 residues long. Germline CDR1 reads MNHEY; CDR2 reads SMNVEV (reference sequence). Deletions cut 0 bases from V and 4 bases from J, with 12 bases between. This CDR3 is CASSLSGGAVYGYTF. The CDR3 region has the DNA TGTGCCAGCAGTTTATCGGGGGGGGCCGTCTATGGCTACACCTTC.

The chain employs TRBV5-1 and TRBJ2-1; 11 bases are a match to TRBD2. This CDR3 contains 17 residues. Per the germline V gene, CDR1 is SGHRS and CDR2 is YFSETQ. The J segment lost 0 bases and the V segment lost 0 bases, leaving 2 bases of the junction unmatched. The DNA for the CDR3 is TGCGCCAGCAGCTTGGCGGGACTAGCGGCCTCCTACAATGAGCAGTTCTTC. It translates to CASSLAGLAASYNEQFF.

This clone was found once. The chain joins TRBV9 to TRBJ1-6; D perhaps matches TRBD1 (6 bases). V lost 0 bases and J lost 7, with 8 bases in between. The CDR3 totals 14 residues. From germline, CDR1 is SGDLS and CDR2 YYNGEE. Here the CDR3 reads CASSVGTANSPLHF. CDR3 sequence (DNA): TGTGCCAGCAGCGTAGGGACAGCAAATTCACCCCTCCACTTT.

The V call is TRBV7-2, the J call TRBJ2-3; D is uncertain. Germline V gene sequence: CDR1 SGHTA, CDR2 FQGNSA. CDR3 length: 13 amino acids. V shed 1 base and J shed 6 bases, with 8 bases lying between them. Here the CDR3 DNA reads TGTGCCAGCAGCTTAGATAGAAGTGATACGCAGTATTTT. The encoded protein is CASSLDRSDTQYF.

The chain employs TRBV5-1 and TRBJ1-1, with D unresolved. The V end lost 0 bases, the J end lost 1 base, and 4 bases lay between the germline ends. This CDR3 is built from 13 residues. Germline V gene data show CDR1 as SGHRS and CDR2 as YFSETQ. The CDR3 sequence is CASSLAQNTEAFF. In nucleotides, the CDR3 is TGCGCCAGCAGCTTGGCCCAGAACACTGAAGCTTTCTTT.

The rearrangement uses TRBV6-2 or TRBV6-3 and TRBJ2-3; 7 nucleotides align to TRBD1. The CDR3 is 17 amino acids. The J segment lost 1 base and the V segment lost 5 bases, leaving 12 bases of the junction unmatched. CDR1 and CDR2 from the germline V gene are MNHEY and SVGEGT. The DNA of the CDR3 is TGTGCCAGCAGTCACCCCACAGGGGCTTGGGGCACAGATACGCAGTATTTT. It specifies CASSHPTGAWGTDTQYF.